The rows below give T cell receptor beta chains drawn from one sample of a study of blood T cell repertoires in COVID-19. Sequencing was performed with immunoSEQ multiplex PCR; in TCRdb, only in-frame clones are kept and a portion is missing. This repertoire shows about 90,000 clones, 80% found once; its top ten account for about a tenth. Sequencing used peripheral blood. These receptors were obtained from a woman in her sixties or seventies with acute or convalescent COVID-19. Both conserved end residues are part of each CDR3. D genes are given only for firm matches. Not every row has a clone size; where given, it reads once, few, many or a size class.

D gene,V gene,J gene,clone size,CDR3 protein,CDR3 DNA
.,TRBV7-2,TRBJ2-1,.,CASSPGDWGPTNEQFF,TGTGCCAGCAGCCCGGGGGACTGGGGACCGACTAATGAGCAGTTCTTC
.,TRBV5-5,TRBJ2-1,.,CASSFADTSYNEQFF,TGTGCCAGCAGCTTCGCGGATACCTCCTACAATGAGCAGTTCTTC
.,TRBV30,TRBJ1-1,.,CAWSVSPPNTEAFF,TGTGCCTGGAGTGTTAGCCCCCCGAACACTGAAGCTTTCTTT
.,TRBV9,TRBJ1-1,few,CASSAEGVGNTEAFF,TGTGCCAGCAGCGCCGAGGGGGTGGGGAACACTGAAGCTTTCTTT
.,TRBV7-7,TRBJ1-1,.,CASSFVVKLMNTEAFF,TGTGCCAGCAGCTTTGTAGTGAAACTAATGAACACTGAAGCTTTCTTT
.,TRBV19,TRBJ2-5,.,CASSIGAGPQETQYF,TGTGCCAGTAGTATAGGAGCAGGGCCCCAAGAGACCCAGTACTTC
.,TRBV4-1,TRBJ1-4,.,CASSQERPRTSTTNEKLFF,TGCGCCAGCAGCCAAGAAAGGCCCCGGACTTCTACAACTAATGAAAAACTGTTTTTT
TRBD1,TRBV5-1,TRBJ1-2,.,CASSRTGGNYGYTF,TGCGCCAGCAGCAGGACAGGGGGCAACTATGGCTACACCTTC
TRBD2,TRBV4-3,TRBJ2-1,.,CASSQGLAGAREQFF,TGCGCCAGCAGCCAAGGACTAGCGGGCGCCCGGGAGCAGTTCTTC
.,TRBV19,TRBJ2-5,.,CASSESQETQYF,TGTGCCAGTAGTGAGTCGCAAGAGACCCAGTACTTC
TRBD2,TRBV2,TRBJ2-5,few,CASSDLAGGTKTRETQYF,TGTGCCAGCAGTGATCTAGCGGGGGGCACTAAGACTCGGGAGACCCAGTACTTC
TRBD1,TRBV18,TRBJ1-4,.,CASSPTGRREKLFF,TGTGCCAGCTCACCGACAGGGAGGAGGGAAAAACTGTTTTTT
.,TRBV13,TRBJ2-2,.,CASSLDRTGELFF,TGTGCCAGCAGCTTAGACCGGACCGGGGAGCTGTTTTTT
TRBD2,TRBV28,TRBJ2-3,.,CAIETGGGADTQYF,TGTGCCATTGAGACGGGAGGCGGCGCAGATACGCAGTATTTT
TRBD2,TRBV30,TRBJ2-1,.,CAWSRLAGVVSEQFF,TGTGCCTGGAGTCGACTAGCGGGAGTCGTCAGTGAGCAGTTCTTC
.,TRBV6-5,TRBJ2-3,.,CASKQVASTDTQYF,TGTGCCAGCAAGCAGGTAGCGAGCACAGATACGCAGTATTTT
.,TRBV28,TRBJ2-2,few,CASRDAGTPTGELFF,TGTGCCAGCAGAGATGCCGGGACACCGACCGGGGAGCTGTTTTTT
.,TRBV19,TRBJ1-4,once,CATRPGEDEKLFF,TGTGCCACCAGACCAGGGGAAGATGAAAAACTGTTTTTT
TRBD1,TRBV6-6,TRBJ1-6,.,CASSYGTGGSPLHF,TGTGCCAGCAGTTACGGGACAGGGGGGTCACCCCTCCACTTT
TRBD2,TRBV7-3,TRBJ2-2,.,CASSLTNSGGLGTGELFF,TGTGCCAGCAGCCTAACGAATAGCGGGGGTTTGGGTACCGGGGAGCTGTTTTTT
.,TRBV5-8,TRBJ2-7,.,CASSLVGSPTSRQYF,TGTGCCAGCAGCTTGGTGGGCAGCCCTACGAGCCGGCAGTACTTC
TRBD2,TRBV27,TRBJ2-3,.,CASSLSSGGANTQYF,TGTGCCAGCAGTTTATCTAGCGGGGGGGCGAATACGCAGTATTTT